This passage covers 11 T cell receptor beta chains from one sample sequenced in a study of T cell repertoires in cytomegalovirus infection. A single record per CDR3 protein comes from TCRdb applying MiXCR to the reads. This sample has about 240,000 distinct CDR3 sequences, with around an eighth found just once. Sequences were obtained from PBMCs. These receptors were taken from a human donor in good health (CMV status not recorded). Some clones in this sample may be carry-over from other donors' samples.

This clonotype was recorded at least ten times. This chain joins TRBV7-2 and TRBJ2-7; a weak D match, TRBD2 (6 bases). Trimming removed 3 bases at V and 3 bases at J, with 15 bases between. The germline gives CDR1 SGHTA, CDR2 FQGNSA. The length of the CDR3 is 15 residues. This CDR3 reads CASSLEISGFYEQYF. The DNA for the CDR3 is TGTGCCAGCAGCTTGGAAATTAGCGGTTTCTACGAGCAGTACTTC.

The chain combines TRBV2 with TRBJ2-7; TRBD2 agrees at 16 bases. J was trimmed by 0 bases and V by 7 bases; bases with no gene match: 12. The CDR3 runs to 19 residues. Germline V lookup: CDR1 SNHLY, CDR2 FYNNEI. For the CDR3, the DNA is TGTGCCAGCAATTGGCAGGGACTAGCGGGAGGGACGAGCTCCTACGAGCAGTACTTC. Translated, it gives CASNWQGLAGGTSSYEQYF.

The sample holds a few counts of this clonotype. The CDR3 spells CASSRGQTYNEQFF. CDR3 nucleotides: TGTGCCAGCAGTCGAGGACAGACATACAATGAGCAGTTCTTC. The chain combines TRBV6-2 or TRBV6-3 with TRBJ2-1, with D maybe TRBD1 (6 bases). Germline CDR1 reads MNHEY; CDR2 reads SVGEGT. Trimming removed 5 bases from V and 4 bases from J, with 12 bases in between. The length of the CDR3 is 14 residues.

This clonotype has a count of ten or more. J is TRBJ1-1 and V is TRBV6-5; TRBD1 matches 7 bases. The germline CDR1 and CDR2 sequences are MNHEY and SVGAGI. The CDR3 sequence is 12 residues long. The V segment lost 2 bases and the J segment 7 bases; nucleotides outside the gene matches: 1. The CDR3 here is CASSYGDSEAFF. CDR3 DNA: TGTGCCAGCAGTTACGGGGACAGTGAAGCTTTCTTT.

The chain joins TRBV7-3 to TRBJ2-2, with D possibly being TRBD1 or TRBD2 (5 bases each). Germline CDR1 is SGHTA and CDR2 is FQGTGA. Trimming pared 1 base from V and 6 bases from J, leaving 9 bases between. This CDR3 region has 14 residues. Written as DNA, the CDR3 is TGTGCCAGCAGCTTAAATTCGGGGCCCGGGGAGCTGTTTTTT. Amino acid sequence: CASSLNSGPGELFF. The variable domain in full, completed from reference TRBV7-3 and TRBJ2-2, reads GAGVSQTPSNKVTEKGKYVELRCDPISGHTALYWYRQSLGQGPEFLIYFQGTGAADDSGLPNDRFFAVRPEGSVSTLKIQRTERGDSAVYLCASSLNSGPGELFFGEGSRLTVL.

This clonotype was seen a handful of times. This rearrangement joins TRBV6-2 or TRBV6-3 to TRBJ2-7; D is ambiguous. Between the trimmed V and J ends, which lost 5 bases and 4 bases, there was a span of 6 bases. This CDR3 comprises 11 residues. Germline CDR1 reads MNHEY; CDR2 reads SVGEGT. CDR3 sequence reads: CASSREYEQYF. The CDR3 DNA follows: TGTGCCAGCAGTAGAGAGTACGAGCAGTACTTC.

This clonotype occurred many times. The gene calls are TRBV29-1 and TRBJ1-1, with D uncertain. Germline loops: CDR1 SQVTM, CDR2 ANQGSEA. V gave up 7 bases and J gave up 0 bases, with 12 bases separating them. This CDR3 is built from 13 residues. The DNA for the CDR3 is TGCAGCGGTCGGACCACGATGAACACTGAAGCTTTCTTT. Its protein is CSGRTTMNTEAFF.

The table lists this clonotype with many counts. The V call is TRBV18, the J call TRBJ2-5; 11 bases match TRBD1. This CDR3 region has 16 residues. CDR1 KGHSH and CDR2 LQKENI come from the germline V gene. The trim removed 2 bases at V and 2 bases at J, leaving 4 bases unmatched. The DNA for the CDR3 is TGTGCCAGCTCACCATGGGGACAGGGGGATCAAGAGACCCAGTACTTC. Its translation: CASSPWGQGDQETQYF. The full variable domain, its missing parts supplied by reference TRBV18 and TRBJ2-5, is NAGVMQNPRHLVRRRGQEARLRCSPMKGHSHVYWYRQLPEEGLKFMVYLQKENIIDESGMPKERFSAEFPKEGPSILRIQQVVRGDSAAYFCASSPWGQGDQETQYFGPGTRLLVL.

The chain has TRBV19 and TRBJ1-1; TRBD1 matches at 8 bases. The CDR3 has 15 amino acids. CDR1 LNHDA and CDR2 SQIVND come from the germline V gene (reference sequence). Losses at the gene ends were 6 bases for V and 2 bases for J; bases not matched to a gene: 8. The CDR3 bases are TGTGCCAGTAGGGGGACAGGCCTCTCTAACACTGAAGCTTTCTTT. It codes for CASRGTGLSNTEAFF.

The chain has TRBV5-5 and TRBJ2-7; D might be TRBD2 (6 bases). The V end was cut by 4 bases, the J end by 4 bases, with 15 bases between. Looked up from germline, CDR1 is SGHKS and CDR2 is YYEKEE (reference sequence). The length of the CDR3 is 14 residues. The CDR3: CASSMGDFTYEQYF. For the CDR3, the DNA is TGTGCCAGCAGCATGGGGGACTTTACGTACGAGCAGTACTTC.

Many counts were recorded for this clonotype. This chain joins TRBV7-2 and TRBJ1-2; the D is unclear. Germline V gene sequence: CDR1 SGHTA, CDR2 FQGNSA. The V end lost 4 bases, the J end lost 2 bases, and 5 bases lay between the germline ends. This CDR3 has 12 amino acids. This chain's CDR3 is CASSSDNYGYTF. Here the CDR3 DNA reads TGTGCCAGCAGCTCCGACAACTATGGCTACACCTTC.